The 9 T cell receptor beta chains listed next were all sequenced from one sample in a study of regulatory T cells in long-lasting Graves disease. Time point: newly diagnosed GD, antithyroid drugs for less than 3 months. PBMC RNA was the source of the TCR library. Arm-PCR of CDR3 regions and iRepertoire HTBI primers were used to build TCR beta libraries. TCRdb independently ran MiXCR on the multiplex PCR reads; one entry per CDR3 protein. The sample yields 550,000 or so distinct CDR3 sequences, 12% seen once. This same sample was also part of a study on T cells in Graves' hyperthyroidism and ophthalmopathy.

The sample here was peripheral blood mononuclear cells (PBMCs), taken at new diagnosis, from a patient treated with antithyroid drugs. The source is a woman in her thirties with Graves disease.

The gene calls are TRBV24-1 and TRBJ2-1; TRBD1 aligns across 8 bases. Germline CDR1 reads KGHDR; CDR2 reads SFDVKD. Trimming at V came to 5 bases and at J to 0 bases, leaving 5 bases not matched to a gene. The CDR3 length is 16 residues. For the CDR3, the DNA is TGTGCCACCAGTGCGACAGGGGAGAGCTCCTACAATGAGCAGTTCTTC. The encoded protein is CATSATGESSYNEQFF.

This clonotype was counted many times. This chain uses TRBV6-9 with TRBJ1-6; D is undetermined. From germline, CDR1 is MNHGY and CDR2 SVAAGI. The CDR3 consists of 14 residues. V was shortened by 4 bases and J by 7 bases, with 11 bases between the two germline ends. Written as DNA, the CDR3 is TGTGCCAGCAGTTCCCGGGCCGAAAATTCACCCCTCCACTTT. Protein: CASSSRAENSPLHF.

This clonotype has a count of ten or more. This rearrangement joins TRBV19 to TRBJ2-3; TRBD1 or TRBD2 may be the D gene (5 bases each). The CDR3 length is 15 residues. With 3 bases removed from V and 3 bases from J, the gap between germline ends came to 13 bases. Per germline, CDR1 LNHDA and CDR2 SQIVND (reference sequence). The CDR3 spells CASSMAGRLTDTQYF. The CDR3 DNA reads TGTGCCAGTAGTATGGCAGGGAGATTAACAGATACGCAGTATTTT.

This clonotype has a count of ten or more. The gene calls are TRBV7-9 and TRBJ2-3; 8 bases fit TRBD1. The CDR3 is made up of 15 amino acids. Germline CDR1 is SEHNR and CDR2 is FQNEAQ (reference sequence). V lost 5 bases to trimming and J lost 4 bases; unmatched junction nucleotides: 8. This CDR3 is CASSQTGDGADTQYF. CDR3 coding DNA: TGTGCCAGCAGCCAGACAGGGGACGGAGCAGATACGCAGTATTTT. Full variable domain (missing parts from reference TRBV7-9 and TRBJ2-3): DTGVSQNPRHKITKRGQNVTFRCDPISEHNRLYWYRQTLGQGPEFLTYFQNEAQLEKSRLLSDRFSAERPKGSFSTLEIQRTEQGDSAMYLCASSQTGDGADTQYFGPGTRLTVL.

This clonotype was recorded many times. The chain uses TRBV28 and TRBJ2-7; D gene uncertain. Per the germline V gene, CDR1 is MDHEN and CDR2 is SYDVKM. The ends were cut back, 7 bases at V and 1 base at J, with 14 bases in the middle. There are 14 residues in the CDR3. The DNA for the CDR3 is TGTGCCAGCACCGCGACCGGGTTATCCTACGAGCAGTACTTC. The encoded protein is CASTATGLSYEQYF.

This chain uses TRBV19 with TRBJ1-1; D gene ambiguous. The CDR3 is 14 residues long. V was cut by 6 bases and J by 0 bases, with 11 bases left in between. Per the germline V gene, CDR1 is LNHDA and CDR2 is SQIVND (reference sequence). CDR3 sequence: CASRLLGLNTEAFF. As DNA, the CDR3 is TGTGCCAGTAGGTTACTGGGATTGAACACTGAAGCTTTCTTT.

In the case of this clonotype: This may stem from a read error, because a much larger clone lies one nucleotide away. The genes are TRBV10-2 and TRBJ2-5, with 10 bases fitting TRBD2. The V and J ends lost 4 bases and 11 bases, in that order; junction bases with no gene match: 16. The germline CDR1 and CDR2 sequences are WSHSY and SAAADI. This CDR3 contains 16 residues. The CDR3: CASSALAGAGINEQYF. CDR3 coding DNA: TGCGCCAGCAGTGCCCTAGCGGGAGCTGGGATTAATGAGCAGTACTTC.

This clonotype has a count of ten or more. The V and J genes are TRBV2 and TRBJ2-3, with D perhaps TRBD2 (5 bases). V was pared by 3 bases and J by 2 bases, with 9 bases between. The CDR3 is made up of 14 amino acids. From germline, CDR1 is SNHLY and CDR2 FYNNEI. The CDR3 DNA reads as TGTGCCAGCAGTGACCTCCGGGACACAGATACGCAGTATTTT. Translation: CASSDLRDTDTQYF.

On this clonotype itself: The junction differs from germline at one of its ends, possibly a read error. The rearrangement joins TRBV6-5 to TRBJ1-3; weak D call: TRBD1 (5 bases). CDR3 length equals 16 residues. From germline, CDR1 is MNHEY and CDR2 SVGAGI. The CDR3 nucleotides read TGTGCCAGCAGCTACTTGGGGGGAAGCCCTGGAAACACCATATATTTT. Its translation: CASSYLGGSPGNTIYF.